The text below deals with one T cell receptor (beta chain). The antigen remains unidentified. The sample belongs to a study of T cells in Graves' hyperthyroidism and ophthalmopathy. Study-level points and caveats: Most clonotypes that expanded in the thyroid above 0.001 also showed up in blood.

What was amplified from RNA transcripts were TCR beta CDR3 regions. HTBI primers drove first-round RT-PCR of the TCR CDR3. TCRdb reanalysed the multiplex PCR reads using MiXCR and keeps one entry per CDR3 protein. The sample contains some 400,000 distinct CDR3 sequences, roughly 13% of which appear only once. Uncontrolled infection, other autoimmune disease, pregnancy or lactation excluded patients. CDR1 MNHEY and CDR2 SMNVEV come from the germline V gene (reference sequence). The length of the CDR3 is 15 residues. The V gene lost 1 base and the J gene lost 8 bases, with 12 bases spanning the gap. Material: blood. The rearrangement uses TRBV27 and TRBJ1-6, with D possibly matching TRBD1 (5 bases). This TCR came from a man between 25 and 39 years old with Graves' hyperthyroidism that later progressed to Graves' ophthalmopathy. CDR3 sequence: CASSLYPGWDSPLHF. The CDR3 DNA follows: TGTGCCAGCAGTTTATATCCAGGGTGGGATTCACCCCTCCACTTT.